The T cell receptor (beta chain) under discussion was sequenced for a study of human T cells and chemical hapten exposure. The overall study: Each patch test put 0.01% DPC on the upper back, and results were read at 6 days. The study, taken as a whole, reports: In comparison with controls, expanded TCRs gave rise to a significantly larger number of large CDR3 similarity clusters.

Time point reported: patch test 1, 2 weeks after DPC sensitization. As for treatment: therapeutic diphenylcyclopropenone sensitization with weekly scalp DPC. This clonotype has a count of ten or more. Its antigen is unidentified. TCRdb fed the RACE reads into MiXCR, producing one record per CDR3 protein. The table includes 100,000 to 150,000 distinct CDR3 sequences, roughly 13% detected once. The receptor comes from a man aged 18 to 35 with alopecia areata. Some clones in this sample may be carry-over from other donors' samples. The sample here was whole blood, taken in connection with sensitization to the hapten diphenylcyclopropenone (DPC).

CDR3 sequence (DNA): TGTGCCAGTAGTCCTGGGGACAGGACAATTTATGGCTACACCTTC. It encodes CASSPGDRTIYGYTF. The chain joins TRBV19 to TRBJ1-2, with 8 bases matching TRBD1. J gave up 5 bases and V 5 bases, and 10 bases lay outside the gene matches. The length of the CDR3 is 15 residues. Germline CDR1 is LNHDA and CDR2 is SQIVND (reference sequence).